Listed below are T cell receptor beta chains from one sample, sequenced in a study of blood T cell repertoires in COVID-19. Profiling relied on immunoSEQ multiplex PCR, and the TCRdb table lists in-frame clones only, not all of them. The sample consists of around 500,000 clones, roughly nine tenths of them appearing once. Sequencing was done on a sample of PBMCs or T cells enriched from blood (not recorded which). The receptors shown here come from a woman in her sixties or seventies who had recovered from COVID-19. The CDR3 runs from the conserved cysteine through the conserved F or W. The order of the fields is CDR3 length, V gene, D gene, J gene, clone size, CDR3 protein, CDR3 DNA. D genes are given only for firm matches. A row's size may be missing; if present it is once, few, many or a size class.

16	TRBV23-1	TRBD1	TRBJ1-6	NA	CASSRPTGDYNSPLHF	TGCGCCAGCAGTCGCCCGACAGGGGACTATAATTCACCCCTCCACTTT
14	TRBV7-2	NA	TRBJ1-4	once	CATRRSATNEKLFF	TGTGCCACCCGCCGGTCCGCAACTAATGAAAAACTGTTTTTT
17	TRBV4-2	TRBD2	TRBJ2-3	NA	CASSQDRSGGARDTQYF	TGTGCCAGCAGCCAAGACCGCAGCGGGGGGGCTAGGGATACGCAGTATTTT
14	TRBV6-5	NA	TRBJ1-6	NA	CASSYSEWNSPLHF	TGTGCCAGCAGTTACTCGGAGTGGAATTCACCCCTCCACTTT
14	TRBV11-3	NA	TRBJ1-1	NA	CASSLKTGGTEAFF	TGTGCCAGCAGCTTAAAGACGGGGGGCACTGAAGCTTTCTTT
14	TRBV5-1	TRBD2	TRBJ2-1	few	CASSLRLAGSEQFF	TGCGCCAGCAGCTTGAGGCTAGCGGGGAGTGAGCAGTTCTTC
15	TRBV3-1/TRBV3-2	TRBD2	TRBJ2-3	NA	CASSLQRGAGDTQYF	TGTGCCAGCAGCCTGCAGCGGGGAGCGGGGGATACGCAGTATTTT
14	TRBV5-1	NA	TRBJ2-5	NA	CASSLLGGGETQYF	TGCGCCAGCAGCTTGCTTGGGGGCGGGGAGACCCAGTACTTC
16	TRBV5-8	NA	TRBJ2-7	few	CASPTLPGHLTYEQYF	TGTGCCAGCCCAACCCTGCCGGGACACCTGACCTACGAGCAGTACTTC
13	TRBV10-3	NA	TRBJ1-2	NA	CAIRQGPVYGYTF	TGTGCCATCAGACAGGGCCCAGTCTATGGCTACACCTTC
15	TRBV5-6	TRBD2	TRBJ2-1	once	CASSLGAGGYNEQFF	TGTGCCAGCAGCTTGGGAGCGGGGGGGTACAATGAGCAGTTCTTC
14	TRBV7-6	NA	TRBJ1-1	NA	CASSLEQVNTEAFF	TGTGCCAGCAGCTTAGAACAGGTGAATACTGAAGCTTTCTTT
15	TRBV6-5	TRBD1	TRBJ1-6	NA	CASSPTGQVNSPLHF	TGTGCCAGCAGCCCGACGGGACAGGTTAATTCACCCCTCCACTTT
18	TRBV10-1	NA	TRBJ1-5	few	CASSEAGNWENSNQPQHF	TGCGCCAGCAGTGAGGCAGGTAATTGGGAGAATAGCAATCAGCCCCAGCATTTT
13	TRBV12-3/TRBV12-4	NA	TRBJ1-5	few	CASSLALNQPQHF	TGTGCCAGCAGTTTAGCCCTTAATCAGCCCCAGCATTTT
13	TRBV5-4	TRBD1	TRBJ2-1	NA	CASSRDRTNEQFF	TGTGCCAGCAGTAGGGACAGGACCAATGAGCAGTTCTTC
15	TRBV6-5	TRBD1	TRBJ2-7	NA	CASSRLRQGPYEQYF	TGTGCCAGCAGCCGCCTTCGACAGGGCCCCTACGAGCAGTACTTC
14	TRBV27	NA	TRBJ1-1	NA	CASSFADSHTEAFF	TGTGCCAGCAGTTTTGCGGACTCCCACACTGAAGCTTTCTTT
16	TRBV14	NA	TRBJ2-6	once	CASSQEQGSGANVLTF	TGTGCCAGCAGCCAAGAACAGGGCTCGGGGGCCAACGTCCTGACTTTC
17	TRBV25-1	TRBD1	TRBJ1-2	once	CASSATPDRATLYGYTF	TGTGCCAGCAGCGCCACCCCCGACAGGGCCACTCTCTATGGCTACACCTTC
16	TRBV6-5	TRBD1	TRBJ1-2	NA	CASSYTSGTGGVLDTF	TGTGCCAGCAGTTACACCTCCGGGACAGGGGGCGTTTTAGACACCTTC
18	TRBV7-8	TRBD2	TRBJ2-4	NA	CASSLVASGATAKNIQYF	TGTGCCAGCAGCTTAGTAGCTAGCGGGGCGACAGCCAAAAACATTCAGTACTTC
13	TRBV3-1/TRBV3-2	NA	TRBJ1-1	NA	CASSHGQNLKAFF	TGTGCCAGCAGCCATGGGCAGAATCTTAAAGCTTTCTTT
13	TRBV5-4	NA	TRBJ2-2	NA	CASSTGLPGELFF	TGTGCCAGCAGCACAGGGTTGCCCGGGGAGCTGTTTTTT
13	TRBV18	TRBD1	TRBJ1-6	once	CASSPGQNSPLHF	TGTGCCAGCTCACCGGGACAGAATTCACCCCTCCACTTT
15	TRBV30	TRBD1	TRBJ2-7	NA	CAWSVLRQGDYEQYF	TGTGCCTGGAGTGTGTTGAGACAGGGGGACTACGAGCAGTACTTC
13	TRBV6-4	NA	TRBJ1-1	NA	CASSAVRGTEAFF	TGTGCCAGCAGCGCCGTTCGGGGGACCGAAGCTTTCTTT
12	TRBV2	TRBD1	TRBJ2-7	NA	CATGTGLYEQYF	TGTGCCACCGGGACAGGTCTCTACGAGCAGTACTTC
13	TRBV24-1	NA	TRBJ2-1	NA	CATSDYYADEQFF	TGTGCCACCAGTGATTATTACGCGGATGAGCAGTTCTTC
16	TRBV18	TRBD1	TRBJ1-2	NA	CASSPLSGTGAYGYTF	TGTGCCAGCTCACCACTAAGTGGGACAGGGGCCTATGGCTACACCTTC
12	TRBV28	NA	TRBJ2-2	NA	CASSLVGGELFF	TGTGCCAGCAGTCTAGTAGGCGGGGAGCTGTTTTTT
18	TRBV5-1	TRBD1	TRBJ1-6	NA	CASSPITGTGVRWTPLHF	TGCGCCAGCAGCCCAATTACCGGGACAGGGGTTAGGTGGACACCCCTCCACTTT
14	TRBV5-5	NA	TRBJ1-2	once	CASSLVGGGYGYTF	TGTGCCAGCAGCTTGGTTGGGGGCGGCTATGGCTACACCTTC
18	TRBV19	TRBD1	TRBJ1-4	NA	CASSIRGKTGAANEKLFF	TGTGCCAGTAGTATTCGGGGAAAAACAGGGGCGGCTAATGAAAAACTGTTTTTT
15	TRBV19	TRBD2	TRBJ2-3	NA	CASSIVAGGRDTQYF	TGTGCCAGTAGTATAGTAGCGGGGGGGCGGGATACGCAGTATTTT
13	TRBV12-3/TRBV12-4	NA	TRBJ1-3	NA	CASAGWAGNTIYF	TGTGCCAGTGCGGGTTGGGCTGGAAACACCATATATTTT
13	TRBV7-9	NA	TRBJ2-7	few	CASSLGSAYEQYF	TGTGCCAGCAGCTTAGGAAGCGCTTACGAGCAGTACTTC
15	TRBV27	NA	TRBJ2-7	NA	CASSSRQGSTYEQYF	TGTGCCAGCAGCTCTAGGCAGGGCAGTACCTACGAGCAGTACTTC
14	TRBV3-1/TRBV3-2	TRBD1	TRBJ1-6	once	CASSFGTANSPLHF	TGTGCCAGCAGCTTCGGGACAGCCAATTCACCCCTCCACTTT
14	TRBV4-2	NA	TRBJ2-1	NA	CASSLAGTDSLQFF	TGTGCCAGCAGCCTAGCCGGTACGGACTCCCTTCAGTTCTTC
13	TRBV30	TRBD1	TRBJ2-7	few	CAWSVGGQGEQYF	TGTGCCTGGAGTGTAGGGGGCCAGGGCGAGCAGTACTTC
14	TRBV11-2	NA	TRBJ2-7	NA	CASSLDLGTYEQYF	TGTGCCAGCAGCTTAGATCTAGGCACCTACGAGCAGTACTTC
13	TRBV6-5	TRBD1	TRBJ1-3	NA	CAISTGVGNTIYF	TGTGCCATCTCGACAGGGGTCGGAAACACCATATATTTT
16	TRBV5-1	NA	TRBJ1-2	NA	CASSLGGGFPNYGYTF	TGCGCCAGCAGCTTGGGAGGAGGGTTCCCTAACTATGGCTACACCTTC
15	TRBV5-4	TRBD1	TRBJ1-4	few	CASSLEQGAGGKLFF	TGTGCCAGCAGCTTGGAACAGGGGGCAGGAGGAAAACTGTTTTTT
13	TRBV18	TRBD1	TRBJ1-1	NA	CASTGGMDTEAFF	TGTGCCAGCACAGGGGGTATGGACACTGAAGCTTTCTTT
15	TRBV7-2	TRBD1	TRBJ1-2	NA	CASSFTGGAYYGYTF	TGTGCCAGCAGCTTTACAGGGGGCGCATATTATGGCTACACCTTC